This T cell receptor beta chain came from a study of human thymus T cells. This CDR3 spans 15 amino acids. In germline, CDR1 is SGHDT, CDR2 YYEEEE. Trimming took 4 bases from V and 0 from J, leaving 11 bases between them. TCRdb's table, derived via immunoSEQ multiplex PCR, lists solely in-frame clones and lacks some. The data hold 55,000 to 70,000 clones, with about 94% observed a single time. All available leukocytes, rather than a set cell count, yielded the blood DNA. This TCR derives from a boy younger than two with a congenital heart defect but otherwise immunologically healthy. Sequenced material: blood. V is TRBV5-6 and J is TRBJ2-1; D may match TRBD1 or TRBD2 (5 bases each). The CDR3 loop reads CASSPGASSYNEQFF. The CDR3 DNA reads as TGTGCCAGCAGCCCCGGGGCCTCCTCCTACAATGAGCAGTTCTTC.